The 3 T cell receptor beta chains presented below share a single source sample, sequenced in a study of T cells in Graves' hyperthyroidism and ophthalmopathy. It was RNA transcripts that yielded the amplified TCR beta CDR3 regions. The TCR CDR3 first-round RT-PCR relied on the HTBI primer set. TCRdb re-derived calls from the multiplex PCR reads in MiXCR, one entry per CDR3 protein. The sample holds fewer than 250,000 distinct CDR3 sequences, roughly a sixth seen once. The sample taken for sequencing was blood. These receptors came from a man aged 45 to 65 with Graves' hyperthyroidism.

Many counts were recorded for this clonotype. This chain links TRBV6-1 with TRBJ2-1, with 11 bases fitting TRBD1. CDR1 is MNHNS and CDR2 is SASEGT in the germline V gene. J was trimmed by 7 bases and V by 8 bases; bases with no gene match: 7. This CDR3 region has 14 residues. The CDR3 sequence: CASLGQGAWNEQFF. The CDR3 DNA follows: TGTGCCAGCCTAGGACAGGGGGCTTGGAATGAGCAGTTCTTC.

V usage is TRBV4-1 and J usage is TRBJ1-2; possibly TRBD1 for D (6 bases). Trimming removed 0 bases at V and 5 bases at J, with 19 bases between. The germline CDR1 and CDR2 sequences are MGHRA and YSYEKL. CDR3 length equals 17 residues. Here the CDR3 reads CASSQEPAGDLPYGYTF. CDR3 nucleotide sequence: TGCGCCAGCAGCCAAGAACCTGCAGGGGACTTACCATATGGCTACACCTTC.

This chain joins TRBV6-4 and TRBJ2-7; either TRBD1 or TRBD2 may fit D (5 bases each). CDR3 length equals 13 residues. Per germline, CDR1 MRHNA and CDR2 SNTAGT. Trimming took off 8 bases at V and 0 bases at J, with 11 bases between the two ends. As DNA, the CDR3 is TGTGCCAGCTCCGGGGCCAACTCCTACGAGCAGTACTTC. This translates into CASSGANSYEQYF.